The 28 T cell receptor beta chains in this list originate from one sample, sequenced in a study of cytomegalovirus exposure and HLA in healthy donors. This table comes from immunoSEQ multiplex PCR, and its TCRdb copy is limited to in-frame clones, with some not included. In the table there are tens of thousands of clones, approximately 93% of which are singletons. The sample comprised PBMCs. The receptors originated from a woman aged 18-29 years in good health and CMV-seronegative.

The chain employs TRBV6-5 and TRBJ2-1; possible D gene TRBD2, 5 bases. Trimming took off 7 bases at V and 3 bases at J, with 16 bases between the two ends. The CDR3 is 15 residues long. CDR1 MNHEY and CDR2 SVGAGI come from the germline V gene. The CDR3 DNA sequence: TGTGCCAGCACTACCGAGGGCAGGAACTACAATGAGCAGTTCTTC. Translation: CASTTEGRNYNEQFF.

This rearrangement joins TRBV19 to TRBJ2-3; 7 bases are shared with TRBD2. Germline CDR1 and CDR2: LNHDA and SQIVND (reference sequence). Trimming cost V 2 bases and J 6 bases; bases outside gene matches: 2. CDR3 size: 13 residues. CDR3 DNA: TGTGCCAGTAGTATAAGCGGGGTTGATACGCAGTATTTT. Protein sequence: CASSISGVDTQYF.

The rearrangement joins TRBV6-1 to TRBJ1-2, with 7 bases fitting TRBD1. Germline assignment: CDR1 MNHNS and CDR2 SASEGT. After removal of 7 bases from V and 8 bases from J, the junction contained 4 bases not matched to a gene. CDR3 length: 11 amino acids. For the CDR3, the DNA is TGTGCCAGCATGGACAGGTTCGGCTACACCTTC. It codes for CASMDRFGYTF.

This chain connects TRBV5-6 to TRBJ1-2, with 8 bases matching TRBD1. With 4 bases clipped from V and 8 bases from J, the junction kept 10 bases outside the gene matches. The CDR3 runs 14 residues. Germline V lookup: CDR1 SGHDT, CDR2 YYEEEE. The chain's CDR3 is CASSKGQGIGGYTF. The CDR3 coding sequence is TGTGCCAGCAGCAAAGGACAGGGTATTGGCGGCTACACCTTC.

The V and J genes are TRBV27 and TRBJ2-6; D possibly corresponds to TRBD2 (6 bases). V lost 5 bases and J lost 0, with 17 bases in between. The CDR3 has 18 residues. CDR1 and CDR2 (germline): MNHEY, SMNVEV (reference sequence). The CDR3 DNA sequence: TGTGCCAGCAGTCCCCACGTGGAGGGCCGCTCTGGGGCCAACGTCCTGACTTTC. This gives the protein CASSPHVEGRSGANVLTF.

This clone was found a few times. The gene calls are TRBV2 and TRBJ2-2; 8 bases are shared with TRBD1. The CDR3 has 15 amino acids. Trimming removed 6 bases from V and 3 bases from J; junction bases left unmatched: 6. Germline V gives CDR1 SNHLY, CDR2 FYNNEI. In DNA, the CDR3 is TGTGCCAGCAGGGGTCGGACAGGGTACACCGGGGAGCTGTTTTTT. Its protein is CASRGRTGYTGELFF.

The V call is TRBV5-1, the J call TRBJ2-7; 10 nucleotides match TRBD1. Unmatched junction bases numbered 6, after V lost 4 bases and J lost 2 bases. The CDR3 runs to 15 residues. Per the germline V gene, CDR1 is SGHRS and CDR2 is YFSETQ. The CDR3 nucleotides read TGCGCCAGCAGCCCTGGACAGGGGGGGACCTACGAGCAGTACTTC. Translation: CASSPGQGGTYEQYF.

This clone has just one count. The rearrangement links TRBV7-8 to TRBJ2-1, with TRBD2 matching 9 bases. From germline, CDR1 is SGHVS and CDR2 FQNEAQ. The CDR3 extends over 13 amino acids. V shed 1 base and J 10 bases; nucleotides not matched to a gene: 2. The CDR3 here is CASSLELAGEQFF. In nucleotides, the CDR3 is TGTGCCAGCAGCTTAGAGCTAGCGGGAGAGCAGTTCTTC.

J is TRBJ1-1 and V is TRBV27; D is uncertain. The CDR3 length is 15 residues. V was shortened by 5 bases and J by 0 bases, with 13 bases between the two germline ends. CDR1 and CDR2 from the germline V gene are MNHEY and SMNVEV (reference sequence). The CDR3 sequence: CASSLHGVVNTEAFF. The CDR3 nucleotides read TGTGCCAGCAGTCTCCATGGAGTGGTGAACACTGAAGCTTTCTTT.

The rearrangement uses TRBV28 and TRBJ1-6; 7 bases are shared with TRBD1. CDR1 and CDR2 from the germline V gene are MDHEN and SYDVKM. Trimming cost V 6 bases and J 6 bases; bases outside gene matches: 5. The CDR3 is 14 amino acids. The CDR3 here is CASRLRDSNSPLHF. The CDR3 DNA sequence: TGTGCCAGCAGACTCCGGGACAGTAATTCACCCCTCCACTTT. Combining the CDR3 with reference TRBV28 and TRBJ1-6 gives the whole variable domain DVKVTQSSRYLVKRTGEKVFLECVQDMDHENMFWYRQDPGLGLRLIYFSYDVKMKEKGDIPEGYSVSREKKERFSLILESASTNQTSMYLCASRLRDSNSPLHFGNGTRLTVT.

The chain recombines TRBV15 with TRBJ2-1; 12 nucleotides line up with TRBD2. The CDR3 totals 16 residues. From germline, CDR1 is LNHNV and CDR2 YYDKDF (reference sequence). The V and J ends lost 0 bases and 9 bases, in that order; junction bases with no gene match: 6. This CDR3 reads CATSRDLLAGGTEQFF. CDR3 DNA sequence: TGTGCCACCAGCAGAGATCTACTAGCGGGAGGAACTGAGCAGTTCTTC. Full variable domain (missing parts from reference TRBV15 and TRBJ2-1): DAMVIQNPRYQVTQFGKPVTLSCSQTLNHNVMYWYQQKSSQAPKLLFHYYDKDFNNEADTPDNFQSRRPNTSFCFLDIRSPGLGDTAMYLCATSRDLLAGGTEQFFGPGTRLTVL.

The chain recombines TRBV9 with TRBJ2-5; 14 nucleotides match TRBD2. The CDR3 has 17 residues. Germline V gene data show CDR1 as SGDLS and CDR2 as YYNGEE. V shed 0 bases, J shed 5 bases, and the junction held 6 bases outside the gene matches. The CDR3: CASSVGGLAGVMETQYF. The DNA for the CDR3 is TGTGCCAGCAGCGTAGGGGGACTAGCGGGAGTTATGGAGACCCAGTACTTC.

V is TRBV7-2 and J is TRBJ2-7; D might be TRBD2 (6 bases). The germline CDR1 and CDR2 sequences are SGHTA and FQGNSA. Trimming stripped 4 bases from V and 0 bases from J, with 10 bases between. The CDR3 is 14 amino acids. CDR3 residues: CASSSDYSSYEQYF. Written as DNA, the CDR3 is TGTGCCAGCAGCTCGGACTACTCCTCCTACGAGCAGTACTTC.

This chain joins TRBV18 and TRBJ2-1; D possibly corresponds to TRBD2 (6 bases). V was shortened by 3 bases and J by 7 bases, with 19 bases between the two germline ends. This CDR3 region has 16 residues. Germline CDR1 is KGHSH and CDR2 is LQKENI. The CDR3 region is CASSPTPGGFDNEQFF. Written as DNA, the CDR3 is TGTGCCAGCTCACCCACCCCCGGAGGGTTTGATAATGAGCAGTTCTTC.

This chain connects TRBV11-1 to TRBJ2-3, with 8 bases fitting TRBD2. V trimming: 5 bases; J trimming: 3 bases; junction bases outside the gene matches: 7. This CDR3 has 15 residues. Per germline, CDR1 SGHAT and CDR2 FQDESV (reference sequence). CDR3 DNA: TGTGCCAGCAGCCCGACTAGCGCCCGTACAGATACGCAGTATTTT. Protein sequence: CASSPTSARTDTQYF.

The chain recombines TRBV28 with TRBJ1-1, with D hard to call. The CDR3 has 15 amino acids. Germline V gene lookup returns CDR1 MDHEN and CDR2 SYDVKM. Trimming pared 2 bases from V and 0 bases from J, leaving 10 bases between. This chain's CDR3 is CASSLARGVNTEAFF. In DNA, the CDR3 is TGTGCCAGCAGTTTAGCCCGTGGAGTGAACACTGAAGCTTTCTTT.

This clone was picked up a small number of times. The rearrangement uses TRBV2 and TRBJ1-2; TRBD1 might be the D (6 bases). Germline V gene data show CDR1 as SNHLY and CDR2 as FYNNEI. Trimming cost V 10 bases and J 2 bases, with 17 bases left between them. The CDR3 runs 14 residues. The CDR3 here is CAIPGSTGNYGYTF. The CDR3 nucleotides read TGTGCCATACCAGGTTCTACAGGGAACTATGGCTACACCTTC.

This chain uses TRBV25-1 with TRBJ1-2, with D unclear. The V gene lost 2 bases and the J gene lost 7 bases, with 11 bases spanning the gap. The CDR3 length is 13 residues. Per the germline V gene, CDR1 is MGHDK and CDR2 is SYGVNS. Here the CDR3 reads CASSEGNWAGYTF. CDR3 DNA sequence: TGTGCCAGCAGTGAAGGCAACTGGGCTGGCTACACCTTC.

The chain uses TRBV7-9 and TRBJ2-5; TRBD1 might be the D (6 bases). Trimming cost V 9 bases and J 4 bases, with 9 bases left between them. The germline V gene has CDR1 SEHNR and CDR2 FQNEAQ (reference sequence). CDR3 length equals 11 residues. The CDR3 DNA reads TGTGCCAGGGACAGACTAGAGACCCAGTACTTC. Residues: CARDRLETQYF.

This chain uses TRBV30 with TRBJ1-4; the D gene is possibly TRBD1 (5 bases). This CDR3 region has 14 residues. Germline CDR1 and CDR2: GTSNPN and SVGIG (reference sequence). The germline V and J ends were trimmed by 5 bases and 5 bases, with 15 bases remaining between them. The CDR3 coding sequence is TGTGCCTGGGATGCGGGACCGTCAAATGAAAAACTGTTTTTT. Its translation: CAWDAGPSNEKLFF.

The CDR3 protein is CASSPPGQRSEAFF. As DNA, the CDR3 is TGTGCCAGCTCACCCCCGGGACAACGGTCTGAAGCTTTCTTT. The chain couples TRBV18 to TRBJ1-1, with D perhaps TRBD1 (6 bases). The CDR3 length is 14 residues. Looked up from germline, CDR1 is KGHSH and CDR2 is LQKENI. Trimming removed 3 bases from V and 6 bases from J, with 14 bases in between.

This sequence joins TRBV10-1 and TRBJ2-3; TRBD2 might be the D (6 bases). Germline V gives CDR1 WNHNN, CDR2 SYGVQD (reference sequence). This CDR3 has 13 residues. Trimming shortened V by 3 bases and J by 8 bases, and 12 bases separated the two germline ends. DNA for the CDR3: TGCGCCAGCAGTGACCGGGGAGCGGGTACGCAGTATTTT. It codes for CASSDRGAGTQYF.

CDR3 region: CASSPLGDQPQHF. The DNA for the CDR3 is TGTGCCAGCAGTCCCCTAGGGGATCAGCCCCAGCATTTT. The J gene is TRBJ1-5, the V gene TRBV28, with D possibly matching TRBD1 (5 bases). Trimming removed 5 bases from V and 5 bases from J, with 10 bases in between. This CDR3 has 13 amino acids. The V gene's germline CDR1 is MDHEN and CDR2 SYDVKM.

The CDR3 bases are TGCGCCAGCAGCCCGGGGTTGGACGGAACTGAAGCTTTCTTT. Protein sequence: CASSPGLDGTEAFF. V gene TRBV5-1 combines with J gene TRBJ1-1; D is ambiguous. V dropped 4 bases and J dropped 5 bases, with 15 bases sitting between them. Germline V gene data show CDR1 as SGHRS and CDR2 as YFSETQ. This CDR3 region has 14 residues.

This sequence joins TRBV6-1 and TRBJ2-3, with 7 positions matching TRBD1. The CDR3 has 15 residues. CDR1 MNHNS and CDR2 SASEGT come from the germline V gene. Losses at the gene ends were 2 bases for V and 4 bases for J; bases not matched to a gene: 6. The CDR3 here is CASSEQDRPPDTQYF. DNA for the CDR3: TGTGCCAGCAGTGAACAGGACAGGCCCCCAGATACGCAGTATTTT.

The V gene is TRBV2, the J gene TRBJ1-6, with TRBD1 as a possible D gene (5 bases). CDR1 SNHLY and CDR2 FYNNEI come from the germline V gene. The CDR3 runs to 16 residues. The V end was cut by 8 bases, the J end by 2 bases, with 16 bases between. The CDR3 DNA is TGTGCCAGCGGAGGGGCCGGGACGGCCTATAATTCACCCCTCCACTTT. Translating it yields CASGGAGTAYNSPLHF.

This CDR3 is CASSLVDRGPQETQYF. DNA for the CDR3: TGTGCCAGCAGCTTGGTCGACAGGGGTCCCCAAGAGACCCAGTACTTC. The chain carries TRBV5-8 and TRBJ2-5, with 8 bases matching TRBD1. Germline values: CDR1 SGHTS, CDR2 YDEGEE. V was clipped by 0 bases and J by 1 base; unmatched bases: 5. The CDR3 runs 16 residues.

Only one count was recorded for this clone. This sequence joins TRBV2 and TRBJ2-2, with a possible D match to TRBD2 (6 bases). The CDR3 sequence is 15 residues long. Deletions cut 5 bases from V and 1 base from J, with 11 bases between. Germline CDR1 is SNHLY and CDR2 is FYNNEI. In nucleotides, the CDR3 is TGTGCCAGCAGTCGGGACTCCGGGAACACCGGGGAGCTGTTTTTT. It is translated as CASSRDSGNTGELFF.